Each of the 30 T cell receptor beta chains below was sequenced from the same sample in a study of beta chain features in type 1 diabetes. Expressed TCRB transcripts were sequenced because the entire RNA isolate underwent reverse transcription. Assay used: immunoSEQ multiplex PCR; TCRdb lists only in-frame clones, some missing. The data hold roughly 400,000 clones, with approximately 15% observed a single time. The specimen was naive CD4+ T cells from blood. Every receptor here comes from a man aged 30-40 years in good health.

The chain combines TRBV10-3 with TRBJ2-5, with D hard to call. The CDR3 contains 11 residues. Germline CDR1 and CDR2: ENHRY and SYGVKD. Trimming removed 6 bases from V and 1 base from J, with 3 bases in between. The CDR3 region is CAISSQETQYF. CDR3 bases: TGTGCCATCAGCAGCCAAGAGACCCAGTACTTC.

Points on this clone: The same CDR3 is also encoded by other DNA sequences in this sample. The chain combines TRBV5-1 with TRBJ2-5; TRBD1 agrees at 8 bases. This CDR3 spans 14 amino acids. V shed 2 bases, J shed 2 bases, and the junction held 2 bases outside the gene matches. Looked up from germline, CDR1 is SGHRS and CDR2 is YFSETQ. CDR3 DNA: TGCGCCAGCAGCTTAGGACAGGGACAAGAGACCCAGTACTTC. Its translation is CASSLGQGQETQYF.

The genes are TRBV30 and TRBJ2-2; D gene unclear. With 1 base removed from V and 8 bases from J, the gap between germline ends came to 11 bases. This CDR3 comprises 13 residues. The germline gives CDR1 GTSNPN, CDR2 SVGIG (reference sequence). CDR3 DNA sequence: TGTGCCTGGAGTGCGGTATCTTCTGGGGAGCTGTTTTTT. Residues: CAWSAVSSGELFF.

This clone was detected only a few times. This chain joins TRBV20-1 and TRBJ2-3, with a possible D match to TRBD2 (6 bases). V was cut by 3 bases and J by 5 bases, with 6 bases left in between. Germline CDR1 is DFQATT and CDR2 is SNEGSKA (reference sequence). CDR3 length: 11 residues. DNA of the CDR3: TGCAGTGCTAGCGGGAGAGATACGCAGTATTTT. Translating it yields CSASGRDTQYF.

V usage is TRBV11-3 and J usage is TRBJ2-1; 13 bases are shared with TRBD2. Germline V CDR1 and CDR2: SGHNT, YENEEA. The CDR3 is made up of 16 amino acids. V shed 5 bases and J 9 bases; nucleotides not matched to a gene: 10. CDR3 bases: TGTGCCAGCAGCCTAGGACTAGCGGGAGTATTCAGTGAGCAGTTCTTC. Its protein product is CASSLGLAGVFSEQFF. Looking up the rest from reference TRBV11-3 and TRBJ2-1 gives the full variable domain: EAGVVQSPRYKIIEKKQPVAFWCNPISGHNTLYWYLQNLGQGPELLIRYENEEAVDDSQLPKDRFSAERLKGVDSTLKIQPAELGDSAVYLCASSLGLAGVFSEQFFGPGTRLTVL.

This clone was seen a handful of times. The chain links TRBV9 to TRBJ1-1; D is perhaps TRBD1 (6 bases). Germline V gene lookup returns CDR1 SGDLS and CDR2 YYNGEE. V was clipped by 1 base and J by 6 bases, with 16 bases between them. The CDR3 covers 15 residues. The CDR3 DNA follows: TGTGCCAGCAGCGTACAAACAGGGTCCTCCGCTGAAGCTTTCTTT. Its translation is CASSVQTGSSAEAFF.

This chain links TRBV4-3 with TRBJ2-1; 7 positions match TRBD1. CDR1 and CDR2 (germline): LGHNA, YSLEER. The CDR3 runs 15 residues. Trimming cost V 4 bases and J 6 bases; bases outside gene matches: 9. The CDR3 is CASSPGDRDSNEQFF. The CDR3 region has the DNA TGCGCCAGCAGCCCCGGAGACCGGGACAGCAATGAGCAGTTCTTC.

This clone was counted between two and nine times. The chain has TRBV5-4 and TRBJ2-1; the match to TRBD1 covers 9 bases. This CDR3 has 16 amino acids. Germline CDR1 and CDR2: SGHNT and YYREEE (reference sequence). Losses at the gene ends were 0 bases for V and 6 bases for J; bases not matched to a gene: 7. This chain's CDR3 is CASSLDVTGGSNEQFF. The CDR3 bases are TGTGCCAGCAGCTTGGACGTGACAGGGGGGTCCAATGAGCAGTTCTTC.

This chain links TRBV19 with TRBJ2-5, with 7 bases fitting TRBD1. This CDR3 region has 14 residues. V was pared by 6 bases and J by 5 bases, with 9 bases of the junction left unmatched. CDR1 and CDR2 from the germline V gene are LNHDA and SQIVND (reference sequence). The CDR3 DNA is TGTGCCAGTAGAGGGGGCCGGGTTCATGAGACCCAGTACTTC. Encoded protein: CASRGGRVHETQYF. The variable domain in full, with the rest retrieved from reference TRBV19 and TRBJ2-5, is DGGITQSPKYLFRKEGQNVTLSCEQNLNHDAMYWYRQDPGQGLRLIYYSQIVNDFQKGDIAEGYSVSREKKESFPLTVTSAQKNPTAFYLCASRGGRVHETQYFGPGTRLLVL.

This chain connects TRBV15 to TRBJ1-1; TRBD1 matches at 7 bases. V gave up 5 bases and J gave up 5 bases; unmatched junction bases: 11. This CDR3 is built from 15 residues. CDR1 and CDR2 (germline): LNHNV, YYDKDF (reference sequence). The CDR3 sequence is CATSEGGHLGTEAFF. The DNA of the CDR3 is TGTGCCACCAGCGAAGGGGGCCACCTTGGTACTGAAGCTTTCTTT. The entire variable domain, with the rest obtained from reference TRBV15 and TRBJ1-1, is as follows: DAMVIQNPRYQVTQFGKPVTLSCSQTLNHNVMYWYQQKSSQAPKLLFHYYDKDFNNEADTPDNFQSRRPNTSFCFLDIRSPGLGDTAMYLCATSEGGHLGTEAFFGQGTRLTVV.

Here the CDR3 DNA reads TGTGCCAGCACCCAGGGACCTTTCTCCTACGAGCAGTACTTC. The encoded protein is CASTQGPFSYEQYF. V gene TRBV7-2 combines with J gene TRBJ2-7; D tentatively fits TRBD1 or TRBD2 (5 bases each). The CDR3 contains 14 residues. The germline CDR1 and CDR2 sequences are SGHTA and FQGNSA. Trimming removed 7 bases from V and 0 bases from J, with 13 bases in between.

This chain connects TRBV7-8 to TRBJ2-5; TRBD2 agrees at 10 bases. Germline assignment: CDR1 SGHVS and CDR2 FQNEAQ. J lost 5 bases, V lost 5 bases, and 5 bases had no gene match. This CDR3 comprises 14 residues. The CDR3 region has the DNA TGTGCCAGCAGCATTCTAGCGGGGGTGGAGACCCAGTACTTC. It yields the protein CASSILAGVETQYF.

The rearrangement joins TRBV30 to TRBJ2-3, with no clear D. There are 12 residues in the CDR3. Germline V gene sequence: CDR1 GTSNPN, CDR2 SVGIG (reference sequence). V gave up 3 bases and J gave up 4 bases, with 8 bases separating them. The CDR3: CAWSPRPDTQYF. Written as DNA, the CDR3 is TGTGCCTGGAGCCCCCGACCAGATACGCAGTATTTT.

This clone was recorded a few times. The rearrangement joins TRBV7-9 to TRBJ2-1; perhaps TRBD2 as D (5 bases). V dropped 5 bases and J dropped 9 bases, with 23 bases sitting between them. Germline V gene sequence: CDR1 SEHNR, CDR2 FQNEAQ (reference sequence). The CDR3 totals 16 residues. CDR3 in DNA: TGTGCCAGCAGCCCCCAACGTGGGCTAGCCAGCCCTGAGCAGTTCTTC. Translating gives CASSPQRGLASPEQFF.

This clone was seen more than once but under ten times. This chain joins TRBV25-1 and TRBJ2-1, with unresolved D. This CDR3 contains 11 residues. Germline-derived CDR1 and CDR2 are MGHDK and SYGVNS. V shed 1 base and J shed 9 bases, with 4 bases lying between them. This CDR3 reads CASSEFFEQFF. CDR3 DNA sequence: TGTGCCAGCAGTGAATTTTTTGAGCAGTTCTTC.

With respect to this clone: Other DNA sequences in the sample encode the same CDR3. The rearrangement links TRBV6-5 to TRBJ2-5; D ambiguous. Germline lookup yields CDR1 MNHEY and CDR2 SVGAGI. The germline V and J ends were trimmed by 6 bases and 5 bases, with 10 bases remaining between them. This CDR3 has 12 amino acids. This CDR3 reads CASSRLGETQYF. CDR3 in DNA: TGTGCCAGCAGCCGTTTGGGGGAGACCCAGTACTTC.

This clone was seen more than once but under ten times. This chain joins TRBV7-9 and TRBJ1-2, with D hard to call. The CDR3 length is 10 residues. Germline lookup yields CDR1 SEHNR and CDR2 FQNEAQ (reference sequence). Between the trimmed V and J ends, which lost 8 bases and 6 bases, there was a span of 7 bases. The CDR3 DNA reads TGTGCCAGCGGCCCGGATGGCTACACCTTC. Translation gives CASGPDGYTF.

In regard to this clone: The same CDR3 can be traced to other DNA sequences in this sample. The chain has TRBV5-1 and TRBJ2-1; maybe TRBD2 (5 bases). This CDR3 spans 14 amino acids. Germline values: CDR1 SGHRS, CDR2 YFSETQ. Trimming left V 0 bases short and J 7 bases short, with 11 bases between. In DNA, the CDR3 is TGCGCCAGCAGCTTGGCTACCTCGGGGAATGAGCAGTTCTTC. Translating it yields CASSLATSGNEQFF.

V usage is TRBV5-1 and J usage is TRBJ2-5; D unclear. CDR1 and CDR2 (germline): SGHRS, YFSETQ. The CDR3 totals 15 residues. The V end lost 5 bases, the J end lost 5 bases, and 19 bases lay between the germline ends. CDR3 bases: TGCGCCAGCAGACGGGCTTCACTACCGGTGGAGACCCAGTACTTC. Translating it yields CASRRASLPVETQYF.

CDR3 sequence: CASSQSAVGVSYEQYV. The DNA of the CDR3 is TGCGCCAGCAGTCAATCGGCGGTAGGGGTCTCCTACGAGCAGTACGTC. The chain employs TRBV23-1 and TRBJ2-7; tentatively, D is TRBD1 (5 bases). TRBV23-1 is annotated as an ORF whose role is uncertain. Trimming removed 0 bases from V and 0 bases from J, with 12 bases in between. The CDR3 sequence is 16 residues long.

The chain has TRBV4-3 and TRBJ1-1; 7 nucleotides line up with TRBD1. After removal of 5 bases from V and 4 bases from J, the junction contained 4 bases not matched to a gene. Germline V gene sequence: CDR1 LGHNA, CDR2 YSLEER. The CDR3 sequence is 13 residues long. CDR3 sequence reads: CASSVDRATEAFF. The CDR3 DNA sequence: TGCGCCAGCAGCGTCGACAGGGCCACTGAAGCTTTCTTT.

V is TRBV29-1 and J is TRBJ2-2; 9 bases align to TRBD1. The CDR3 runs 14 residues. CDR1 is SQVTM and CDR2 is ANQGSEA in the germline V gene. With V trimmed by 3 bases and J by 4 bases, 3 bases remained unmatched. CDR3: CSVDRTGVTGELFF. The CDR3 region has the DNA TGCAGCGTTGACAGGACAGGGGTCACCGGGGAGCTGTTTTTT.

The gene calls are TRBV29-1 and TRBJ2-3; 10 bases line up with TRBD2. Germline loops: CDR1 SQVTM, CDR2 ANQGSEA. The CDR3 consists of 14 residues. After removal of 5 bases from V and 2 bases from J, the junction contained 4 bases not matched to a gene. CDR3 in amino acids: CSVLAGVYTDTQYF. In DNA form, the CDR3 reads TGCAGCGTTCTAGCGGGGGTTTACACAGATACGCAGTATTTT.

This clone was seen a handful of times. This chain links TRBV7-8 with TRBJ2-3; TRBD2 agrees at 9 bases. V dropped 2 bases and J dropped 2; count of bases not matched to a gene: 8. This CDR3 comprises 17 residues. The germline gives CDR1 SGHVS, CDR2 FQNEAQ. As DNA, the CDR3 is TGTGCCAGCAGCTTAAAAGTCGCTAGCGGGGTCACAGATACGCAGTATTTT. Translated, it gives CASSLKVASGVTDTQYF.

This clone occurred a few times. The junction departs from the called germline gene at one end, perhaps through a read error. The chain joins TRBV29-1 to TRBJ2-2; TRBD2 might be the D (6 bases). Per germline, CDR1 SQVTM and CDR2 ANQGSEA. This CDR3 spans 14 amino acids. The CDR3 DNA follows: TGCAGCGTGGGGGACTCTTCGAAAACCGGGGAGCTGTTTTTT. Residues: CSVGDSSKTGELFF.

This clone was counted between two and nine times. The chain joins TRBV9 to TRBJ1-2, with D possibly matching TRBD1 (5 bases). Between the trimmed V and J ends, which lost 6 bases and 5 bases, there was a span of 17 bases. Germline CDR1 and CDR2: SGDLS and YYNGEE. This CDR3 region has 14 residues. The DNA for the CDR3 is TGTGCCAGCATCGGTGCCGGGACGGGTTATGGCTACACCTTC. Its translation: CASIGAGTGYGYTF. Filled out from reference TRBV9 and TRBJ1-2, the complete variable domain reads DSGVTQTPKHLITATGQRVTLRCSPRSGDLSVYWYQQSLDQGLQFLIQYYNGEERAKGNILERFSAQQFPDLHSELNLSSLELGDSALYFCASIGAGTGYGYTFGSGTRLTVV.

This clone was seen only a few times. J is TRBJ2-7 and V is TRBV29-1, with 7 bases identical to TRBD1. The CDR3 loop spans 12 amino acids. In germline, CDR1 is SQVTM, CDR2 ANQGSEA. Trimming took 6 bases from V and 2 from J; bases not matched to a gene: 4. The CDR3 DNA reads TGCAGCGTGGGACAGAGAGCCTACGAGCAGTACTTC. The encoded protein is CSVGQRAYEQYF.

The genes are TRBV25-1 and TRBJ1-1, with D maybe TRBD1 (5 bases). Germline V gene lookup returns CDR1 MGHDK and CDR2 SYGVNS. V was pared by 4 bases and J by 1 base, with 10 bases between. This CDR3 is 14 amino acids long. CDR3 amino acids: CASSAGQGNTEAFF. In DNA form, the CDR3 reads TGTGCCAGCAGTGCCGGCCAGGGGAACACTGAAGCTTTCTTT.

The rearrangement joins TRBV7-2 to TRBJ2-1, with TRBD2 identical over 7 bases. Germline V gene data show CDR1 as SGHTA and CDR2 as FQGNSA. The V gene end was trimmed by 0 bases and the J gene end by 3 bases; junction bases not matched to a gene: 2. CDR3 length: 15 residues. The CDR3 coding sequence is TGTGCCAGCAGCTTAGCGGGAGGGATCTACAATGAGCAGTTCTTC. This codes for CASSLAGGIYNEQFF. Drawing the rest from reference TRBV7-2 and TRBJ2-1, the complete variable domain is GAGVSQSPSNKVTEKGKDVELRCDPISGHTALYWYRQSLGQGLEFLIYFQGNSAPDKSGLPSDRFSAERTGGSVSTLTIQRTQQEDSAVYLCASSLAGGIYNEQFFGPGTRLTVL.

The chain carries TRBV23-1 and TRBJ2-7, with D uncertain. TRBV23-1 is designated an ORF whose function remains uncertain. There are 16 residues in the CDR3. The germline V and J ends were trimmed by 2 bases and 3 bases, with 17 bases remaining between them. CDR3 sequence reads: CASSQRTSRNDYEQYV. The CDR3 DNA reads as TGCGCCAGCAGTCAACGAACTTCAAGAAACGACTACGAGCAGTACGTC.